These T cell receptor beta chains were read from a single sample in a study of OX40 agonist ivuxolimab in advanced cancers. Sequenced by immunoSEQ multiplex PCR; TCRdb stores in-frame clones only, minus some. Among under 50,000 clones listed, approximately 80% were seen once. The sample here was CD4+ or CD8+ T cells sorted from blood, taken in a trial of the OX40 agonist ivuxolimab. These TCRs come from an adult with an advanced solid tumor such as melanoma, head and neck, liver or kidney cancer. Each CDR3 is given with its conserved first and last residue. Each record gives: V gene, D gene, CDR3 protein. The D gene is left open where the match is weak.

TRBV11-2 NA CASSFQGTSFMTEAFF
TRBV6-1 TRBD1 CASKPGGIGGYTF
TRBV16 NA CASSQSGRNQPQHF
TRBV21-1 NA CASSKEGREVSNQPQHF
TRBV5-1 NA CASSSRTANYGYTF
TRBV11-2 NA CASSSSRRRSRSTDTQYF
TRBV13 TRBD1 CASSLRQGYSEAFF
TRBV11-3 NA CASTRTLEETQYF
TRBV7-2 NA CASSLDSTGPYNEQFF
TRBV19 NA CASSIQGDGNTIYF
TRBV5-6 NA CASSFRSGRETEAFF
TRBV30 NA CAWSWGPGEGYTF
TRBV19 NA CASSIGGPGNTIYF
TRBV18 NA CASSPRDSNQPQHF